The clone carrying this T cell receptor beta chain was counted at least ten times. Its cognate antigen is unknown. This record comes from a study of CD8+CD57+ T cells in acquired aplastic anemia. Both TCR beta VDJ combination and CDR3 sequence profiling were carried out. Genomic DNA was the template for this profiling. Each CDR3 protein is one row after TCRdb ran MiXCR on the reads. The sample has roughly 150,000 distinct CDR3 sequences, 35% to 55% seen once; the top ten hold approximately 1%. Study-level results: Patient and control CD8+ Simpson's diversity was not significantly different.

The germline V gene has CDR1 ENHRY and CDR2 SYGVKD. Trimming took off 0 bases at V and 0 bases at J, with 4 bases between the two ends. The CDR3 consists of 14 residues. This TCR was sampled from a human donor in good health. The chain is built from TRBV10-3 and TRBJ2-3; D unclear. Sequences were obtained from sorted CD4+, CD8+, or CD8+CD57+ T cells (not recorded which) from PBMCs. The CDR3 loop is CAISESRSTDTQYF. The CDR3 DNA is TGTGCCATCAGTGAGTCTAGAAGCACAGATACGCAGTATTTT.